Given below is one T cell receptor (beta chain) in context. The target antigen is unknown. Measured with immunoSEQ multiplex PCR; TCRdb has only the in-frame clones, and not every one. The data show 120,000 or so clones, with over 85% seen just once and 1.5% to 2% held by the top ten. These data come from a study of cytomegalovirus exposure and HLA in healthy donors. Findings and limits, study-wide: Cytomegalovirus-associated status was assigned to 150 to 200 TCR beta chains.

V dropped 0 bases and J dropped 2 bases, with 14 bases sitting between them. The CDR3 covers 17 residues. Germline V lookup: CDR1 SGHTS, CDR2 YDEGEE. This chain links TRBV5-8 with TRBJ2-2; weak D call: TRBD2 (6 bases). This TCR was sampled from a woman aged 18-35 years in good health and CMV-seronegative. What was sequenced was PBMCs. The CDR3 nucleotides are TGTGCCAGCAGCTTGGTCCTTAGCGGCTTAAACACCGGGGAGCTGTTTTTT. It translates to CASSLVLSGLNTGELFF.